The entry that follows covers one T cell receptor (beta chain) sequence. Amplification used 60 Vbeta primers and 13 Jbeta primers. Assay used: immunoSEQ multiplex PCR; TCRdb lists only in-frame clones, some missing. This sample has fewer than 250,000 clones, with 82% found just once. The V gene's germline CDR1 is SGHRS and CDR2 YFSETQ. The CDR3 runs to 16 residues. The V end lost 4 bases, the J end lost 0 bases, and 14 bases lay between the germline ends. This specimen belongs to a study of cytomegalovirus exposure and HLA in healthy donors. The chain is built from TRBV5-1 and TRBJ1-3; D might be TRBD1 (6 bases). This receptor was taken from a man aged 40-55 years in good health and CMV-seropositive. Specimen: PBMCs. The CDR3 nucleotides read TGCGCCAGCAGCCCGGGTGGACAGAACTCTGGAAACACCATATATTTT. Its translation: CASSPGGQNSGNTIYF.